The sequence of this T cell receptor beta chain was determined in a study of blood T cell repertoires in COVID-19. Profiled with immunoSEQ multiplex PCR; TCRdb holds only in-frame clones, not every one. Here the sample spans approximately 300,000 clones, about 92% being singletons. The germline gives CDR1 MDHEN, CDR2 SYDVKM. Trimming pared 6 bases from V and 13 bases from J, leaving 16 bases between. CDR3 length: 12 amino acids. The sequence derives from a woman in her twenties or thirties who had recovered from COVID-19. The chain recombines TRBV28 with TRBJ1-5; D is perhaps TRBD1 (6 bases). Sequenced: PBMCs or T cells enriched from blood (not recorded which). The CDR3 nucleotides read TGTGCCAGCAGCACCACCCGACAGGCTCAGCATTTT. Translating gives CASSTTRQAQHF.